The 32 T cell receptor beta chains listed next were all sequenced from one sample in a study of post-analysis software for immune sequencing data. The study, taken as a whole, reports: In patients, a few TRBV segments were more frequent than in controls, with TRBV5-6, TRBV5-1 and TRBV20-1 among them.

Unique-molecular-identifier-tagged TCR beta cDNA libraries were used. MiXCR, run by TCRdb on the PCR reads, gives a single entry per CDR3 protein. The table lists roughly 800,000 distinct CDR3 sequences, roughly half of them singletons, with approximately 4.3% in the top ten. These receptors' targets are unknown. The sequencing sample was made of blood. These receptors all come from a girl aged 5-17 years with multiple sclerosis.

In its sample, this clonotype was seen a few times. V gene TRBV3-1 combines with J gene TRBJ2-4; D might be TRBD1 (6 bases). The DNA matches TRBJ2-7 better at its end, which makes the J call doubtful. The CDR3 is 17 amino acids. Germline-derived CDR1 and CDR2 are LGHDT and YNNKEL (reference sequence). As DNA, the CDR3 is TGTGCCAGCAGCCAAGATACAGGACCGGCAGGGGTTGACGAGCAGTACTTC. It is translated as CASSQDTGPAGVDEQYF.

The chain is built from TRBV20-1 and TRBJ2-7; 11 bases line up with TRBD2. V trimming: 1 base; J trimming: 6 bases; junction bases outside the gene matches: 5. The CDR3 consists of 14 residues. Germline lookup yields CDR1 DFQATT and CDR2 SNEGSKA (reference sequence). This CDR3 reads CSARALAGGSEQYF. CDR3 nucleotides: TGCAGTGCTAGAGCCCTAGCGGGAGGCAGCGAGCAGTACTTC.

The V gene is TRBV3-1, the J gene TRBJ2-3; a weak D match, TRBD2 (7 bases). Trimming pared 4 bases from V and 1 base from J, leaving 15 bases between. CDR1 is LGHDT and CDR2 is YNNKEL in the germline V gene (reference sequence). The CDR3 covers 16 residues. CDR3 bases: TGTGCCAGCAGCCCCGGCTCGGGGGGCCGCACAGATACGCAGTATTTT. Translating it yields CASSPGSGGRTDTQYF.

The chain recombines TRBV6-1 with TRBJ2-5; the D gene is possibly TRBD2 (6 bases). Germline CDR1 and CDR2: MNHNS and SASEGT. The CDR3 runs 18 residues. V lost 10 bases, J lost 0 bases, and 27 bases lay in between. In nucleotides, the CDR3 is TGTGCCACCGGGGGAATGGGGGGTGTTGCCGGGAACCAAGAGACCCAGTACTTC. It encodes CATGGMGGVAGNQETQYF.

The rearrangement links TRBV7-3 to TRBJ2-7, with D perhaps matching TRBD1 (5 bases). CDR1 and CDR2 (germline): SGHTA, FQGTGA. The V end was cut by 4 bases, the J end by 3 bases, with 19 bases between. This CDR3 spans 16 amino acids. The CDR3 region is CASSSPLPGNSYEQYF. The DNA for the CDR3 is TGTGCCAGCAGCTCTCCCCTGCCAGGGAACAGCTACGAGCAGTACTTC.

CDR3 bases: TGCAGTGTCGTAGCGGGGGGGCCGAGGGAGACCCAGTACTTC. It encodes CSVVAGGPRETQYF. This chain uses TRBV20-1 with TRBJ2-5, with 11 bases lining up with TRBD2. The V and J ends lost 7 bases and 5 bases, in that order; junction bases with no gene match: 9. The germline CDR1 and CDR2 sequences are DFQATT and SNEGSKA (reference sequence). This CDR3 has 14 residues.

The chain links TRBV6-5 to TRBJ1-1; 7 bases agree with TRBD1. J lost 11 bases, V lost 5 bases, and 8 bases had no gene match. This CDR3 has 12 residues. Germline values: CDR1 MNHEY, CDR2 SVGAGI. The CDR3 sequence: CASSRDSNPAFF. Here the CDR3 DNA reads TGTGCCAGCAGTCGGGACAGCAACCCCGCTTTCTTT.

As to this clonotype: A much larger clone lies one base from this, so it may be a read error. V gene TRBV10-3 combines with J gene TRBJ2-7; D unclear. This CDR3 region has 12 residues. The V end was cut by 2 bases, the J end by 3 bases, with 5 bases between. Germline assignment: CDR1 ENHRY and CDR2 SYGVKD. CDR3 loop: CAISETNYEQYF. The CDR3, as DNA: TGTGCCATCAGTGAGACGAACTACGAGCAGTACTTC.

This chain connects TRBV7-2 to TRBJ2-3, with TRBD2 matching 7 bases. CDR1 and CDR2 (germline): SGHTA, FQGNSA. With 0 bases clipped from V and 6 bases from J, the junction kept 12 bases outside the gene matches. This CDR3 has 17 residues. This chain's CDR3 is CASSLAPSGRGMDTQYF. CDR3 nucleotides: TGTGCCAGCAGCTTAGCCCCTTCGGGGAGGGGTATGGATACGCAGTATTTT. Filled out from reference TRBV7-2 and TRBJ2-3, the complete variable domain reads GAGVSQSPSNKVTEKGKDVELRCDPISGHTALYWYRQSLGQGLEFLIYFQGNSAPDKSGLPSDRFSAERTGGSVSTLTIQRTQQEDSAVYLCASSLAPSGRGMDTQYFGPGTRLTVL.

The sample holds a few counts of this clonotype. The chain carries TRBV15 and TRBJ2-5; D tentatively reads TRBD1 or TRBD2 (5 bases each). V gave up 11 bases and J gave up 4 bases, with 14 bases separating them. This CDR3 is built from 12 residues. Germline-derived CDR1 and CDR2 are LNHNV and YYDKDF (reference sequence). The CDR3 DNA is TGTGCCGTACTTAGTGGGGGAGAGACCCAGTACTTC. Residues: CAVLSGGETQYF.

The chain couples TRBV10-2 to TRBJ2-3; either TRBD1 or TRBD2 may supply D (6 bases each). The CDR3 totals 15 residues. Trimming took 2 bases from V and 5 from J, leaving 14 bases between them. CDR1 is WSHSY and CDR2 is SAAADI in the germline V gene. The CDR3 sequence is CASSEGGRGGDTQYF. Written as DNA, the CDR3 is TGCGCCAGCAGTGAGGGGGGGAGAGGGGGAGATACGCAGTATTTT.

This clonotype was detected only a few times. The CDR3 sequence is CSATNRGAGDGYTF. The CDR3 region has the DNA TGCAGTGCAACAAACAGGGGCGCCGGGGATGGCTACACCTTC. The rearrangement uses TRBV20-1 and TRBJ1-2; TRBD1 aligns across 7 bases. Germline CDR1 DFQATT, CDR2 SNEGSKA (reference sequence). Germline trimming cut 6 bases from V and 6 bases from J; bases unmatched to any gene: 13. This CDR3 is built from 14 residues.

This clonotype was detected many times. V gene TRBV29-1 combines with J gene TRBJ2-7; no clear D gene. The CDR3 loop spans 11 amino acids. Germline CDR1 and CDR2: SQVTM and ANQGSEA. V gave up 6 bases and J gave up 0 bases, with 6 bases separating them. Written as DNA, the CDR3 is TGCAGCGTCAGGAGCTCCTACGAGCAGTACTTC. Translating it yields CSVRSSYEQYF.

This chain uses TRBV9 with TRBJ2-1; D may be TRBD2 (6 bases). Germline CDR1 and CDR2: SGDLS and YYNGEE. This CDR3 comprises 17 residues. The V end lost 3 bases, the J end lost 7 bases, and 23 bases lay between the germline ends. CDR3 region: CASSGPRDDIQRNEQFF. The DNA for the CDR3 is TGTGCCAGCAGCGGTCCGCGGGACGATATCCAAAGGAATGAGCAGTTCTTC.

This chain joins TRBV27 and TRBJ1-6; D ambiguous. V lost 8 bases and J lost 9, with 14 bases in between. Per the germline V gene, CDR1 is MNHEY and CDR2 is SMNVEV (reference sequence). The CDR3 covers 13 residues. In nucleotides, the CDR3 is TGTGCCAGCGCAGTTATCAGTAGTTCACCCCTCCACTTT. Amino acids: CASAVISSSPLHF.

This clonotype was counted once. The chain carries TRBV5-1 and TRBJ2-1; 11 nucleotides line up with TRBD2. The CDR3 loop spans 18 amino acids. After removal of 0 bases from V and 9 bases from J, the junction contained 14 bases not matched to a gene. Germline CDR1 and CDR2: SGHRS and YFSETQ. The CDR3 DNA is TGCGCCAGCAGCTTGGCCGATTTAGCGGGAGGGCCGAAAGGTGAGCAGTTCTTC. It encodes CASSLADLAGGPKGEQFF. The variable domain in full, with the rest retrieved from reference TRBV5-1 and TRBJ2-1, is KAGVTQTPRYLIKTRGQQVTLSCSPISGHRSVSWYQQTPGQGLQFLFEYFSETQRNKGNFPGRFSGRQFSNSRSEMNVSTLELGDSALYLCASSLADLAGGPKGEQFFGPGTRLTVL.

The rearrangement joins TRBV7-2 to TRBJ2-4; 7 nucleotides agree with TRBD1. The DNA end is more similar to TRBJ2-7, so the J call may be wrong. The CDR3 runs 15 residues. From germline, CDR1 is SGHTA and CDR2 FQGNSA. The DNA for the CDR3 is TGTGCCAGCAGCTCCCGGACAGGTTGGGGCTACGAGCAGTACTTC. It specifies CASSSRTGWGYEQYF.

This clonotype has only a few counts. V usage is TRBV7-9 and J usage is TRBJ2-4; 9 bases map to TRBD2. The J call could be wrong; TRBJ2-7 is a better fit for the DNA end. CDR3 length: 14 amino acids. Germline lookup yields CDR1 SEHNR and CDR2 FQNEAQ (reference sequence). The DNA for the CDR3 is TGTGCCAGCAGCTTAGGACTAGCGGTTGACGAGCAGTACTTC. This gives the protein CASSLGLAVDEQYF.

The V and J genes are TRBV29-1 and TRBJ2-1; D remains unclear. With 6 bases removed from V and 0 bases from J, the gap between germline ends came to 15 bases. CDR3 length equals 15 residues. Per germline, CDR1 SQVTM and CDR2 ANQGSEA. CDR3 residues: CSVVIHLTSYNEQFF. DNA for the CDR3: TGCAGCGTCGTCATACACCTAACCTCCTACAATGAGCAGTTCTTC.

This clonotype was counted only a few times. This chain links TRBV20-1 with TRBJ2-5, with D possibly TRBD2 on 6 matching bases. Germline V gene data show CDR1 as DFQATT and CDR2 as SNEGSKA (reference sequence). The CDR3 covers 13 residues. The V and J ends lost 8 bases and 6 bases respectively, with 19 bases between them. The CDR3 spells CSWAPGGWQTQYF. The CDR3 DNA follows: TGCAGTTGGGCCCCCGGGGGTTGGCAGACCCAGTACTTC.

This clonotype was counted only a few times. J is TRBJ2-6 and V is TRBV12-5; 11 bases are shared with TRBD2. CDR3 size: 18 residues. The germline V gene has CDR1 LGHNT and CDR2 FRNRAP. The V segment lost 7 bases and the J segment 0 bases; nucleotides outside the gene matches: 8. CDR3 DNA: TGTGCTAGTGCTCGGACTAGCGGGTTCTTCTCTGGGGCCAACGTCCTGACTTTC. Amino acid sequence: CASARTSGFFSGANVLTF. Full variable domain (outside the CDR3, taken from reference TRBV12-5 and TRBJ2-6): DARVTQTPRHKVTEMGQEVTMRCQPILGHNTVFWYRQTMMQGLELLAYFRNRAPLDDSGMPKDRFSAEMPDATLATLKIQPSEPRDSAVYFCASARTSGFFSGANVLTFGAGSRLTVL.

The rearrangement uses TRBV5-1 and TRBJ2-1; D tentatively fits TRBD1 or TRBD2 (6 bases each). V shed 0 bases and J shed 9 bases, with 16 bases lying between them. The V gene's germline CDR1 is SGHRS and CDR2 YFSETQ. The CDR3 extends over 15 amino acids. CDR3 residues: CASSLEGGRGSEQFF. The CDR3 DNA follows: TGCGCCAGCAGCTTGGAAGGGGGGCGAGGCTCTGAGCAGTTCTTC.

This clonotype appeared a few times. The J gene is TRBJ2-1, the V gene TRBV7-8; 10 bases map to TRBD2. From germline, CDR1 is SGHVS and CDR2 FQNEAQ. V dropped 11 bases and J dropped 0; count of bases not matched to a gene: 4. The CDR3 consists of 14 residues. CDR3 nucleotide sequence: TGTGCCGCAACTAGCGGGGCCTCCTACAATGAGCAGTTCTTC. This translates into CAATSGASYNEQFF.

The rearrangement joins TRBV2 to TRBJ1-2; TRBD1 is a possible D gene (6 bases). Germline V CDR1 and CDR2: SNHLY, FYNNEI. This CDR3 spans 15 amino acids. V gave up 8 bases and J gave up 8 bases, with 24 bases separating them. The CDR3, as DNA: TGTGCCAGCGCTCTAGGGGGGTCCGACGGGTCGGGCTACACCTTC. It encodes CASALGGSDGSGYTF.

As for this clonotype: One base away lies a much larger clone, so this may be a sequencing read error. This chain joins TRBV12-3 or TRBV12-4 and TRBJ2-7; TRBD1 matches at 7 bases. CDR3 size: 13 residues. V shed 6 bases and J 3 bases; nucleotides not matched to a gene: 5. For the CDR3, the DNA is TGTGCCAGCAGCCGGGACAGCGACTACGAGCAGTACTTC. It yields the protein CASSRDSDYEQYF.

This chain joins TRBV11-2 and TRBJ1-6; D might be TRBD1 (5 bases). The V gene lost 5 bases and the J gene lost 8 bases, with 19 bases spanning the gap. The CDR3 length is 16 residues. Germline CDR1 reads SGHAT; CDR2 reads FQNNGV. The CDR3 DNA reads as TGTGCCAGCAGCGCCCGGGTCGCAGGGAACCATTCACCCCTCCACTTT. Residues: CASSARVAGNHSPLHF.

In this sample, this clonotype turned up a few times. The chain couples TRBV5-1 to TRBJ2-5; 8 bases map to TRBD2. Germline lookup yields CDR1 SGHRS and CDR2 YFSETQ. V lost 0 bases, J lost 5 bases, and 6 bases stayed unmatched. The CDR3 runs 15 residues. CDR3 in amino acids: CASSLASGSVETQYF. The CDR3 DNA reads as TGCGCCAGCAGCTTGGCAAGCGGGAGTGTGGAGACCCAGTACTTC.

The sample holds a few counts of this clonotype. The CDR3 DNA follows: TGTGCCACCAGCCGGGGCTACAATGAGCAGTTCTTC. Protein product: CATSRGYNEQFF. This chain links TRBV28 with TRBJ2-1, with D perhaps matching TRBD2 (5 bases). The CDR3 runs to 12 residues. Germline V gives CDR1 MDHEN, CDR2 SYDVKM. The V gene lost 10 bases and the J gene lost 3 bases, with 10 bases spanning the gap.

The chain uses TRBV7-3 and TRBJ2-1; D may be TRBD2 (6 bases). The germline V and J ends were trimmed by 5 bases and 2 bases, with 19 bases remaining between them. The germline gives CDR1 SGHTA, CDR2 FQGTGA. The CDR3 spans 17 residues. This CDR3 reads CASSAPPRDSPYNEQFF. The CDR3, as DNA: TGTGCCAGCAGCGCACCCCCACGGGACTCTCCCTACAATGAGCAGTTCTTC. Using reference TRBV7-3 and TRBJ2-1 for the parts outside the CDR3, the full variable domain is GAGVSQTPSNKVTEKGKYVELRCDPISGHTALYWYRQSLGQGPEFLIYFQGTGAADDSGLPNDRFFAVRPEGSVSTLKIQRTERGDSAVYLCASSAPPRDSPYNEQFFGPGTRLTVL.

This clonotype was observed a few times. The rearrangement links TRBV12-3 or TRBV12-4 to TRBJ2-7; D is possibly TRBD1 (5 bases). The CDR3 consists of 15 residues. V shed 2 bases and J shed 7 bases, with 18 bases lying between them. CDR3 nucleotide sequence: TGTGCCAGCAGTTTACTTGGGGCGGCGGCCATTGAGCAGTACTTC. Its protein product is CASSLLGAAAIEQYF.

The chain carries TRBV7-8 and TRBJ2-1; the D gene is possibly TRBD2 (5 bases). Germline loops: CDR1 SGHVS, CDR2 FQNEAQ. V shed 0 bases and J shed 10 bases, with 16 bases lying between them. This CDR3 comprises 15 residues. The CDR3 loop is CASSLALQREGEQFF. The CDR3 nucleotides are TGTGCCAGCAGCTTAGCGTTACAGCGTGAGGGAGAGCAGTTCTTC. The full variable domain, in which reference TRBV7-8 and TRBJ2-1 provide the parts outside the CDR3, is GAGVSQSPRYKVAKRGQDVALRCDPISGHVSLFWYQQALGQGPEFLTYFQNEAQLDKSGLPSDRFFAERPEGSVSTLKIQRTQQEDSAVYLCASSLALQREGEQFFGPGTRLTVL.

Concerning this clonotype: At one boundary the junction diverges from the germline segment, which might be a read error. The J gene is TRBJ2-7, the V gene TRBV5-1; the D gene is possibly TRBD1 (5 bases). Germline values: CDR1 SGHRS, CDR2 YFSETQ. The CDR3 sequence is 15 residues long. The CDR3 DNA reads as TGCACCAGCAGCTTGGCGTGGGGCACCCACTACGAGCAGTACTTC. This codes for CTSSLAWGTHYEQYF.